Shown below are 27 T cell receptor beta chains from a single sample sequenced in a study of CD8 T cells in ankylosing spondylitis. One entry per CDR3 protein results from TCRdb running MiXCR on the 5' RACE reads. The sample lists around 150,000 distinct CDR3 sequences; about 18% were seen once. Sequenced input: blood, either unsorted or a sorted T cell fraction (not recorded which). These receptors were taken from a male donor with ankylosing spondylitis or in good health (not recorded which).

The chain uses TRBV28 and TRBJ2-5, with TRBD2 as a possible D gene (6 bases). The CDR3 spans 15 residues. From germline, CDR1 is MDHEN and CDR2 SYDVKM. V gave up 7 bases and J gave up 5 bases, with 20 bases separating them. CDR3 sequence reads: CASIRAGPVVETQYF. The CDR3 DNA follows: TGTGCCAGCATCCGAGCGGGCCCGGTCGTGGAGACCCAGTACTTC. The whole variable domain, filled in from reference TRBV28 and TRBJ2-5, reads DVKVTQSSRYLVKRTGEKVFLECVQDMDHENMFWYRQDPGLGLRLIYFSYDVKMKEKGDIPEGYSVSREKKERFSLILESASTNQTSMYLCASIRAGPVVETQYFGPGTRLLVL.

This clonotype was counted at least ten times. The rearrangement uses TRBV5-1 and TRBJ2-7, with 7 positions matching TRBD1. Germline CDR1 is SGHRS and CDR2 is YFSETQ. The CDR3 extends over 12 amino acids. The V gene end was trimmed by 7 bases and the J gene end by 6 bases; junction bases not matched to a gene: 7. The CDR3 sequence: CASATGFTEQYF. The CDR3 DNA follows: TGCGCCAGCGCGACAGGGTTTACCGAGCAGTACTTC.

The chain employs TRBV7-8 and TRBJ2-1, with 11 nucleotides matching TRBD2. The length of the CDR3 is 15 residues. Germline CDR1 is SGHVS and CDR2 is FQNEAQ. Losses at the gene ends were 2 bases for V and 5 bases for J; bases not matched to a gene: 2. CDR3 in amino acids: CASSLLAGGDNEQFF. The CDR3 nucleotides are TGTGCCAGCAGCTTACTAGCGGGAGGAGACAATGAGCAGTTCTTC.

This clonotype came up once. A much bigger clone sits one base away, suggesting this may be a read error. This chain uses TRBV2 with TRBJ1-4, with D tentatively TRBD1 (5 bases). CDR1 is SNHLY, CDR2 FYNNEI, per germline. The CDR3 has 18 amino acids. The CDR3 protein is CVSSERGLSLTGNEKLFF. CDR3 bases: TGTGTCAGCAGTGAGAGGGGACTGAGCCTGACTGGTAATGAAAAACTGTTTTTT.

This clonotype was seen more than once but under ten times. The V call is TRBV7-9, the J call TRBJ1-2; D uncertain. Per the germline V gene, CDR1 is SEHNR and CDR2 is FQNEAQ (reference sequence). The germline V and J ends were trimmed by 10 bases and 5 bases, with 11 bases remaining between them. The CDR3 has 11 amino acids. The CDR3 spells CATTDRYGYTF. The CDR3 bases are TGTGCCACTACCGACCGTTATGGCTACACCTTC.

The rearrangement joins TRBV7-9 to TRBJ2-5; possible D gene TRBD1, 6 bases. The germline V gene has CDR1 SEHNR and CDR2 FQNEAQ (reference sequence). The V end lost 4 bases, the J end lost 5 bases, and 11 bases lay between the germline ends. This CDR3 contains 13 residues. Here the CDR3 DNA reads TGTGCCAGCAGCTCCCGGGACACCGAGACCCAGTACTTC. Protein sequence: CASSSRDTETQYF.

J is TRBJ2-5 and V is TRBV5-1, with D perhaps TRBD2 (7 bases). The V gene lost 3 bases and the J gene lost 2 bases, with 11 bases spanning the gap. The CDR3 spans 14 residues. CDR1 is SGHRS, CDR2 YFSETQ, per germline. The CDR3 reads CASSSRGGQETQYF. The CDR3 nucleotides read TGCGCCAGCAGCTCAAGGGGGGGACAAGAGACCCAGTACTTC.

This clonotype showed up just a few times. The gene calls are TRBV6-5 and TRBJ2-1; TRBD2 might be the D (6 bases). Trimming removed 11 bases at V and 4 bases at J, with 12 bases between. This CDR3 comprises 12 residues. Germline loops: CDR1 MNHEY, CDR2 SVGAGI. CDR3 region: CACGTDYNEQFF. CDR3 sequence (DNA): TGTGCCTGCGGGACGGATTACAATGAGCAGTTCTTC.

The genes are TRBV20-1 and TRBJ2-7; TRBD2 is a possible D gene (6 bases). This CDR3 is 14 amino acids long. The germline V and J ends were trimmed by 0 bases and 4 bases, with 13 bases remaining between them. Germline V CDR1 and CDR2: DFQATT, SNEGSKA (reference sequence). This chain's CDR3 is CSARDGSVGYEQYF. The CDR3 DNA sequence: TGCAGTGCTAGAGACGGGAGTGTAGGTTACGAGCAGTACTTC.

In its sample, this clonotype was seen a few times. The chain recombines TRBV6-1 with TRBJ2-2; 13 bases agree with TRBD2. Trimming took 8 bases from V and 4 from J; bases not matched to a gene: 10. CDR3 size: 17 residues. Germline-derived CDR1 and CDR2 are MNHNS and SASEGT. CDR3 region: CASLARTSGRPTGELFF. In DNA, the CDR3 is TGTGCCAGCCTTGCCCGGACTAGCGGGAGACCCACCGGGGAGCTGTTTTTT.

The chain links TRBV29-1 to TRBJ1-1; D gene unclear. The CDR3 is 14 residues long. Trimming took off 7 bases at V and 1 base at J, with 16 bases between the two ends. Germline V gene lookup returns CDR1 SQVTM and CDR2 ANQGSEA. The CDR3 region is CSALPGRSNTEAFF. CDR3 DNA sequence: TGCAGCGCCCTCCCAGGCAGGTCGAACACTGAAGCTTTCTTT.

CDR3 region: CASSRLGDTGELFF. The CDR3 region has the DNA TGCGCCAGCAGCCGACTGGGAGACACCGGGGAGCTGTTTTTT. The chain uses TRBV4-1 and TRBJ2-2; possible D gene TRBD2, 5 bases. CDR1 is MGHRA and CDR2 is YSYEKL in the germline V gene. This CDR3 is built from 14 residues. V lost 4 bases and J lost 3, with 9 bases in between.

This clonotype showed up just a few times. The gene calls are TRBV7-8 and TRBJ2-7; D unclear. The germline CDR1 and CDR2 sequences are SGHVS and FQNEAQ. This CDR3 has 14 residues. Trimming pared 0 bases from V and 5 bases from J, leaving 11 bases between. The CDR3: CASSLALVSNEQYF. The DNA for the CDR3 is TGTGCCAGCAGCTTAGCTTTAGTCTCTAACGAGCAGTACTTC.

This clonotype was recorded many times. This chain joins TRBV29-1 and TRBJ2-3; unclear D gene. In germline, CDR1 is SQVTM, CDR2 ANQGSEA. Trimming shortened V by 3 bases and J by 4 bases, and 2 bases separated the two germline ends. This CDR3 region has 10 residues. CDR3 nucleotide sequence: TGCAGCGTTGACTCAGATACGCAGTATTTT. Amino acids: CSVDSDTQYF.

At least ten counts were recorded for this clonotype. CDR3 sequence: CSVSDSTRVEAFF. In nucleotides, the CDR3 is TGCAGCGTTTCCGACAGTACTAGGGTTGAAGCTTTCTTT. The rearrangement links TRBV29-1 to TRBJ1-1, with D possibly matching TRBD1 (5 bases). Germline CDR1 and CDR2: SQVTM and ANQGSEA. The CDR3 is made up of 13 amino acids. The ends were cut back, 5 bases at V and 7 bases at J, with 17 bases in the middle.

This clonotype was detected ten times or more. The chain links TRBV20-1 to TRBJ2-1; the match to TRBD2 covers 9 bases. V lost 5 bases and J lost 1; bases outside the gene matches: 6. The CDR3 runs 15 residues. From germline, CDR1 is DFQATT and CDR2 SNEGSKA (reference sequence). In DNA form, the CDR3 reads TGCAGTGCTGGGCTTAGCGGGAGTTCCTACAATGAGCAGTTCTTC. Its translation: CSAGLSGSSYNEQFF.

Note on this clonotype: A much larger clone differs by one base, so this may be a read error. CDR3 protein: CASSRQALNAEAFF. For the CDR3, the DNA is TGTGCCAGCAGCCGACAGGCTTTGAACGCTGAAGCTTTCTTT. The V and J genes are TRBV5-4 and TRBJ1-1, with D perhaps matching TRBD1 (6 bases). The germline V gene encodes CDR1 SGHNT and CDR2 YYREEE (reference sequence). The CDR3 spans 14 residues.

This clonotype was found many times. This sequence joins TRBV20-1 and TRBJ2-1, with 13 bases lining up with TRBD2. The germline V gene encodes CDR1 DFQATT and CDR2 SNEGSKA (reference sequence). The CDR3 has 14 residues. Unmatched junction bases numbered 10, after V lost 7 bases and J lost 10 bases. The CDR3 sequence: CSGTGTSGILEQFF. In DNA form, the CDR3 reads TGCAGTGGAACCGGGACTAGCGGGATTCTGGAGCAGTTCTTC.

This clonotype was recorded at least ten times. This rearrangement joins TRBV10-3 to TRBJ2-1; D tentatively reads TRBD1 or TRBD2 (6 bases each). V was clipped by 5 bases and J by 4 bases, with 15 bases between them. Per the germline V gene, CDR1 is ENHRY and CDR2 is SYGVKD. This CDR3 is 15 amino acids long. CDR3 amino acids: CAISTAGQLYNEQFF. The CDR3 DNA reads TGTGCCATCAGTACCGCGGGACAACTGTACAATGAGCAGTTCTTC.

This clonotype was counted ten times or more. J is TRBJ2-2 and V is TRBV24-1; possibly TRBD1 for D (5 bases). CDR1 and CDR2 from the germline V gene are KGHDR and SFDVKD. The CDR3 covers 14 residues. Trimming shortened V by 3 bases and J by 3 bases, and 7 bases separated the two germline ends. CDR3 nucleotides: TGTGCCACCAGTGATGACAGTCACACCGGGGAGCTGTTTTTT. It specifies CATSDDSHTGELFF.

This clonotype was detected ten times or more. CDR3 loop: CASSLSTLSNTEAFF. CDR3 DNA sequence: TGTGCCAGCAGTTTGTCGACACTATCGAACACTGAAGCTTTCTTT. This chain joins TRBV12-3 or TRBV12-4 and TRBJ1-1; no reliable D call. The V gene lost 3 bases and the J gene lost 1 base, with 12 bases spanning the gap. The CDR3 runs to 15 residues.

This clonotype was counted only a few times. In nucleotides, the CDR3 is TGCAGTGCTAGGAAAGCGGGAAGGAACGAGCAGTACTTC. Its translation is CSARKAGRNEQYF. V and J are TRBV20-1 and TRBJ2-7, with 7 bases that match TRBD2. Per germline, CDR1 DFQATT and CDR2 SNEGSKA (reference sequence). The junction had 7 bases not matched to a gene; V was cut back by 3 bases and J by 5 bases. This CDR3 is built from 13 residues.

This clonotype turned up a few times. The chain is built from TRBV29-1 and TRBJ1-1, with a weak D call TRBD1 (5 bases). V lost 4 bases, J lost 2 bases, and 5 bases lay in between. CDR1 and CDR2 from the germline V gene are SQVTM and ANQGSEA. This CDR3 spans 11 amino acids. CDR3 residues: CSVGDNTEAFF. The CDR3 DNA is TGCAGCGTTGGGGACAACACTGAAGCTTTCTTT.

This chain connects TRBV4-2 to TRBJ1-5; D remains unclear. Trimming cost V 4 bases and J 0 bases, with 19 bases left between them. Germline CDR1 and CDR2: LGHNA and YNFKEQ. The CDR3 contains 18 residues. CDR3 loop: CASSPPRNGEDSNQPQHF. In DNA, the CDR3 is TGTGCCAGCAGCCCGCCTAGGAACGGAGAAGATAGCAATCAGCCCCAGCATTTT.

This clonotype was found many times. The chain is built from TRBV5-1 and TRBJ2-7; perhaps TRBD1 as D (5 bases). This CDR3 is 12 amino acids long. In germline, CDR1 is SGHRS, CDR2 YFSETQ. Trimming left V 6 bases short and J 4 bases short, with 11 bases between. This CDR3 is CASKGALYEQYF. The CDR3, as DNA: TGCGCCAGCAAAGGGGCTTTATACGAGCAGTACTTC.

The sample holds a few counts of this clonotype. DNA of the CDR3: TGCGCCAGCAGCTCCGGGACAGGGGCCCGGCAAGAGACCCAGTACTTC. This codes for CASSSGTGARQETQYF. This chain uses TRBV5-1 with TRBJ2-5; 10 nucleotides match TRBD1. V dropped 3 bases and J dropped 2; count of bases not matched to a gene: 7. The CDR3 contains 16 residues. Per germline, CDR1 SGHRS and CDR2 YFSETQ.

This clonotype was seen ten or more times. V is TRBV29-1 and J is TRBJ2-1; D remains ambiguous. CDR3 length equals 11 residues. V was cut by 4 bases and J by 9 bases, with 10 bases left in between. Germline assignment: CDR1 SQVTM and CDR2 ANQGSEA. CDR3 protein: CSVGQRSEQFF. CDR3 bases: TGCAGCGTTGGCCAAAGAAGTGAGCAGTTCTTC.